This T cell receptor beta chain was documented in a study of technical replicates of blood from a few donors. TCRdb's copy holds only in-frame clones and misses some; the assay was immunoSEQ multiplex PCR. The table shows tens of thousands of clones, with just under 95% occurring only once. Unmatched junction bases numbered 4, after V lost 5 bases and J lost 7 bases. Germline V CDR1 and CDR2: SEHNR, FQNEAQ (reference sequence). This CDR3 has 12 amino acids. Sequenced: T cells isolated from PBMCs. The genes are TRBV7-9 and TRBJ1-1, with TRBD1 matching 7 bases. The sequence was collected from a human donor in good health. CDR3 protein: CASSKTGVEAFF. The CDR3 DNA sequence: TGTGCCAGCAGCAAAACAGGGGTTGAAGCTTTCTTT.